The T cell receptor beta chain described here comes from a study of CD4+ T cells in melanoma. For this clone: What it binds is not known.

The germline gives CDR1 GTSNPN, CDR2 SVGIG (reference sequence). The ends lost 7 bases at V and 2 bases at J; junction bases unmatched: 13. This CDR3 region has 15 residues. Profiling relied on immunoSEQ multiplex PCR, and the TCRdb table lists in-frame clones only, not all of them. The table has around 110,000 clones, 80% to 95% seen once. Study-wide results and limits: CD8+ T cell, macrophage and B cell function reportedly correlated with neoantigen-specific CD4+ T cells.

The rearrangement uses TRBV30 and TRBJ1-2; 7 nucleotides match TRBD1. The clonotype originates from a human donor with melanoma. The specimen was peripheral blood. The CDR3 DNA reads TGTGCCTATCCCCAGACCGGGACAGAGAACTATGGCTACACCTTC. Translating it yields CAYPQTGTENYGYTF.